This T cell receptor beta chain was captured by sequencing in a study of blood T cell repertoires in COVID-19. For the study at large: The United States, Italy and Spain were the sources of the acute and convalescent COVID-19 samples. The analysed material was cDNA or gDNA that came from T cells, B-cell-depleted T cells, or PBMCs.

Cohorts were assigned according to the clinical history that participants reported. Source study methods: The authors estimated nucleated cell counts from reference gene primer amplification. TCRdb keeps only in-frame clones here, not all; method: immunoSEQ multiplex PCR. The V and J calls and the clone size are those of that table, but D and trimming were determined from the DNA. The sample holds fewer than 200,000 clones, 65% to 80% seen once. This CDR3 contains 14 residues. In germline, CDR1 is MNHEY, CDR2 SVGAGI. V was clipped by 0 bases and J by 4 bases, with 9 bases between them. The source of this sequence is a woman in her seventies in a cohort exposed to, infected with or recovered from COVID-19 (not recorded which). The genes are TRBV6-5 and TRBJ1-1; D is perhaps TRBD1 (5 bases). Source material: PBMCs or T cells enriched from blood (not recorded which). CDR3 DNA sequence: TGTGCCAGCAGTTACTCGTATGGGGCCACTGAAGCTTTCTTT. Its translation: CASSYSYGATEAFF.